This paragraph covers one T cell receptor beta chain sequence. The antigen is undetermined. TCRB transcripts that were expressed got sequenced, as all of the isolated RNA had been reverse transcribed. Sequencing was performed with immunoSEQ multiplex PCR; in TCRdb, only in-frame clones are kept and a portion is missing. The data contain roughly 370,000 clones, about 15% of them singletons. Trimming stripped 4 bases from V and 7 bases from J, with 14 bases between. This CDR3 region has 15 residues. CDR1 MGHRA and CDR2 YSYEKL come from the germline V gene. The sample is drawn from a study of beta chain features in type 1 diabetes. Findings and caveats of the study: Among patients with Type 1 diabetes, TCRB CDR3s were moderately but significantly shorter in every one of the four CD4+ subsets.

Sequencing input: naive CD4+ T cells from blood. The rearrangement joins TRBV4-1 to TRBJ2-6; D tentatively reads TRBD1 or TRBD2 (5 bases each). This TCR was recovered from a man aged 25-40 years in good health. CDR3: CASSPRPGRANVLTF. CDR3 in DNA: TGCGCCAGCAGCCCCAGGCCGGGACGAGCCAACGTCCTGACTTTC.